These 9 T cell receptor beta chains were sequenced from one sample in a study of Graves' ophthalmopathy and Graves' hyperthyroidism. Amplification from RNA transcripts yielded the TCR beta CDR3 regions. HTBI-primed RT-PCR formed the first round, and a multiplex PCR formed the second. TCRdb re-analysed the multiplex PCR reads in MiXCR, keeping a single row per CDR3 protein. The sample contains some 520,000 distinct CDR3 sequences, around 14% of which appear only once. Material: blood. Receptors were obtained from a woman aged 25 to 39 with Graves' ophthalmopathy.

The table lists this clonotype with many counts. The J gene is TRBJ1-6, the V gene TRBV12-3 or TRBV12-4; a possible D gene is TRBD1 (6 bases). V lost 7 bases to trimming and J lost 10 bases, with 17 bases between them. The CDR3 length is 14 residues. In DNA, the CDR3 is TGTGCCAGCACCTATATCCGGGGGCGATCACCCCTCCACTTT. It yields the protein CASTYIRGRSPLHF.

This clonotype has at least ten counts. The chain links TRBV6-1 to TRBJ1-1; tentatively, D is TRBD1 (5 bases). There are 11 residues in the CDR3. Germline loops: CDR1 MNHNS, CDR2 SASEGT. V lost 4 bases to trimming and J lost 8 bases, with 8 bases between them. The CDR3 is CASSGQLEAFF. The CDR3 DNA reads as TGTGCCAGCAGTGGACAGTTAGAAGCTTTCTTT.

The gene calls are TRBV4-2 and TRBJ2-6; TRBD2 matches 11 bases. Germline V gives CDR1 LGHNA, CDR2 YNFKEQ. Trimming cost V 0 bases and J 0 bases; bases outside gene matches: 7. CDR3 length: 20 residues. The CDR3 sequence is CASSQDETSGTFSGANVLTF. The CDR3 DNA reads TGTGCCAGCAGCCAAGATGAGACTAGCGGGACTTTCTCTGGGGCCAACGTCCTGACTTTC.

This clonotype was recorded at least ten times. V usage is TRBV6-1 and J usage is TRBJ1-1; a possible D gene is TRBD1 (6 bases). This CDR3 spans 13 amino acids. Germline V gene sequence: CDR1 MNHNS, CDR2 SASEGT. Deletions cut 11 bases from V and 6 bases from J, with 19 bases between. CDR3 sequence reads: CAAYRGGHAEAFF. CDR3 sequence (DNA): TGTGCCGCCTACCGGGGGGGGCACGCTGAAGCTTTCTTT.

This clonotype has more than one count but fewer than ten. The V gene is TRBV12-3 or TRBV12-4, the J gene TRBJ2-2; D uncertain. V was clipped by 3 bases and J by 2 bases, with 10 bases between them. The CDR3 length is 15 residues. CDR3 loop: CASSFTPSNTGELFF. DNA for the CDR3: TGTGCCAGCAGTTTTACACCTTCAAACACCGGGGAGCTGTTTTTT.

This clonotype was seen ten or more times. J is TRBJ1-2 and V is TRBV6-2 or TRBV6-3, with 8 bases fitting TRBD1. The CDR3 extends over 18 amino acids. Germline CDR1 and CDR2: MNHEY and SVGEGT. Trimming took 8 bases from V and 4 from J; bases not matched to a gene: 21. The CDR3 reads CASGVLDREGIGAYGYTF. The CDR3 coding sequence is TGTGCCAGCGGAGTCCTGGACAGGGAAGGGATCGGGGCCTATGGCTACACCTTC.

This clonotype showed up many times. CDR3 coding DNA: TGTGCCTGGAGTAATTCGGCCCCCCAAGAGACCCAGTACTTC. It is translated as CAWSNSAPQETQYF. The chain is built from TRBV30 and TRBJ2-5; D remains unclear. Germline CDR1 and CDR2: GTSNPN and SVGIG (reference sequence). The CDR3 consists of 14 residues. V was clipped by 2 bases and J by 1 base, with 11 bases between them.

This clonotype has at least ten counts. The V gene is TRBV12-3 or TRBV12-4, the J gene TRBJ1-5; D remains unclear. CDR3 length: 12 amino acids. Trimming took off 6 bases at V and 5 bases at J, with 8 bases between the two ends. The CDR3 spells CASSDQDQPQHF. The CDR3 bases are TGTGCCAGCAGCGACCAAGATCAGCCCCAGCATTTT.

The chain uses TRBV29-1 and TRBJ1-1, with TRBD1 matching 7 bases. The V segment lost 0 bases and the J segment 2 bases; nucleotides outside the gene matches: 6. CDR3 length equals 15 residues. Germline assignment: CDR1 SQVTM and CDR2 ANQGSEA. Written as DNA, the CDR3 is TGCAGCGTTGAAGATGGGACAGAAACCAACACTGAAGCTTTCTTT. It specifies CSVEDGTETNTEAFF.